This paragraph covers one T cell receptor beta chain sequence. Its target is unknown. A much larger clone sits a single nucleotide away, making a read error possible. Together with a sample-barcoded 5' primer, a J-beta primer mix was included in a second PCR lasting about 6 to 11 cycles. TCRdb analysed the 5' RACE reads with MiXCR anew, one entry per CDR3 protein. The sample shows some 1.7 million distinct CDR3 sequences, over 25% of them seen only once. The CDR3 loop spans 13 amino acids. Trimming cost V 5 bases and J 11 bases, with 18 bases left between them. Germline V gives CDR1 DFQATT, CDR2 SNEGSKA (reference sequence). This specimen comes from a study of blood T cells in healthy people across ages. About the study: Per every two T cells, about one barcoded beta molecule was captured by template switching.

Study-wide results and limits: TCR beta diversity was tightly associated with the proportion of naive T cells.

Investigators took around 10 milliliters of peripheral blood from every donor. The chain joins TRBV20-1 to TRBJ1-4, with a possible D match to TRBD1 (6 bases). The sequence derives from a woman aged 30 to 39 in good health. Sequencing used blood. CDR3 in DNA: TGCAGTGCTTGCAATTACAGGGAGGCTAAACTGTTTTTT. This sequence encodes CSACNYREAKLFF.